The TCR beta chain under discussion was sequenced for a study of blood T cell repertoires in COVID-19. Turning to the study itself: In each case, the material was cDNA or gDNA derived from T cells, B-cell-depleted T cells, or PBMCs.

TCRdb keeps only in-frame clones here, not all; method: immunoSEQ multiplex PCR. In the table there are 65,000 or so clones, roughly 77% of which are singletons. This clone has just one count. With 1 base clipped from V and 1 base from J, the junction kept 3 bases outside the gene matches. This CDR3 spans 15 amino acids. Germline CDR1 is SGHAT and CDR2 is FQNNGV. This rearrangement joins TRBV11-2 to TRBJ2-7, with TRBD1 matching 8 bases. Material: peripheral blood. The receptor's source is an elderly man with acute or convalescent COVID-19. The chain's CDR3 is CASSLGRTGSYEQYF. Here the CDR3 DNA reads TGTGCCAGCAGCTTAGGCCGGACAGGGTCCTACGAGCAGTACTTC.